Listed below are T cell receptor beta chains from one sample, sequenced in a study of cytomegalovirus exposure and HLA in healthy donors. Clones were read by immunoSEQ multiplex PCR, and TCRdb kept only the in-frame ones, dropping some. The sample includes fewer than 150,000 clones, 80% of them seen just once. The sequenced sample was PBMCs. The receptor set was obtained from a man aged 35 to 55 in good health and CMV-seropositive. Each CDR3 is given with its conserved first and last residue. The D gene is left open where the match is weak. Some rows have no size entry. The others give once, few or many, or a class for an expanded clone.

>TRBD2|TRBJ2-5|TRBV7-9|.
TGTGCCAGCAGCTCTTTCCCCGGACTAGCGGGAGAAGAGACCCAGTACTTC
CASSSFPGLAGEETQYF
>.|TRBJ2-7|TRBV7-9|.
TGTGCCAGCAGTTTCCCGGACGTGGGAGACGAGCAGTACTTC
CASSFPDVGDEQYF
>TRBD2|TRBJ2-3|TRBV9|.
TGTGCCAGCAGCGTAGGACTAGCGGGAGGGGCAGATACGCAGTATTTT
CASSVGLAGGADTQYF
>.|TRBJ1-5|TRBV19|few
TGTGCCAGTAGAGCACAGGGAAGAAATCAGCCCCAGCATTTT
CASRAQGRNQPQHF
>TRBD1|TRBJ1-2|TRBV7-8|.
TGTGCCAGCAGCTTACAGGGGGCGTTATCTACGGGGTATGGCTACACCTTC
CASSLQGALSTGYGYTF
>.|TRBJ2-1|TRBV4-3|.
TGCGCCAGCAGCCAAGAACAGGGGAGGTCCTACAATGAGCAGTTCTTC
CASSQEQGRSYNEQFF
>TRBD1|TRBJ2-3|TRBV6-1|once
TGTGCCAGCAGTCAACAGGGGGCCGCAGATACGCAGTATTTT
CASSQQGAADTQYF
>TRBD1|TRBJ2-7|TRBV29-1|.
TGCAGCGTTGAAGGACAGGGAGACGAGCAGTACTTC
CSVEGQGDEQYF
>TRBD2|TRBJ2-1|TRBV5-1|few
TGCGCCAGCAGCTTGGCGGCGGGGGGGTGGGAAGACAATGAGCAGTTCTTC
CASSLAAGGWEDNEQFF
>.|TRBJ1-1|TRBV5-1|.
TGCGCCAGCAGCACCCTGAGTGCCCAAGAACCTGAAGCTTTCTTT
CASSTLSAQEPEAFF
>.|TRBJ2-1|TRBV5-4|.
TGTGCCAGCAGCCGTCTTACAGGGTTAAACAATGAGCAGTTCTTC
CASSRLTGLNNEQFF
>TRBD1|TRBJ1-2|TRBV7-9|.
TGTGCCAGCAGCACTCGGACAGGGGTGACCTATGGCTACACCTTC
CASSTRTGVTYGYTF
>TRBD1|TRBJ1-3|TRBV29-1|.
TGCAGCGTCTATACCCTTCCGGGACAGGGAGGTCTTGGAAACACCATATATTTT
CSVYTLPGQGGLGNTIYF
>.|TRBJ1-1|TRBV19|.
TGTGCCACCCTCAACCGGGACAACCCTGAAGCTTTCTTT
CATLNRDNPEAFF
>.|TRBJ2-7|TRBV21-1|.
TGTGCCAAAACACTTGAAGACTGTCCCTCCTACGAGCAGTACTTC
CAKTLEDCPSYEQYF
>.|TRBJ2-3|TRBV12-5|once
TGTGCTAGTGGTTTGGGAGACTACTGGGATACGCAGTATTTT
CASGLGDYWDTQYF
>TRBD1|TRBJ1-2|TRBV6-1|.
TGTGCCATCGACAGGGTTGGGTATGGCTACACCTTC
CAIDRVGYGYTF
>TRBD1|TRBJ2-7|TRBV19|few
TGTGCCAGTAGTATAAAGGGGGCAGTCTACGAGCAGTACTTC
CASSIKGAVYEQYF
>.|TRBJ1-3|TRBV6-5|.
TGTGCCAGCAGTTTTCAGGGAGGCTCTGGAAACACCATATATTTT
CASSFQGGSGNTIYF
>TRBD1|TRBJ1-1|TRBV9|.
TGTGCCAGCAGCGTAAGGTCAGGGGGCTCCACTGAAGCTTTCTTT
CASSVRSGGSTEAFF
>.|TRBJ2-4|TRBV28|.
TGTGCCAGCAGTTTATCACAGGGATGGGACATTCAGTACTTC
CASSLSQGWDIQYF
>TRBD1|TRBJ2-7|TRBV19|few
TGTGCCAGTAGTGCTGTACAGGGGGCTGGTGGCGAGCAGTACTTC
CASSAVQGAGGEQYF
>.|TRBJ1-1|TRBV11-3|.
TGTGCCAGCAGCTATCCAGGGTCCCAAATGAGCACTGAAGCTTTCTTT
CASSYPGSQMSTEAFF
>.|TRBJ2-2|TRBV30|.
TGTGCCTGGGCCGGGGGTAGGCTCACCGGGGAGCTGTTTTTT
CAWAGGRLTGELFF
>.|TRBJ1-1|TRBV4-1|.
TGCGCCAGCAGCCAAGTGGACCCACAGGGTTCTGAAGCTTTCTTT
CASSQVDPQGSEAFF
>TRBD1|TRBJ2-5|TRBV29-1|.
TGCAGCGTTGAAGCAGGACAGGGTTGGGAGACCCAGTACTTC
CSVEAGQGWETQYF
>.|TRBJ1-2|TRBV7-9|.
TGTGCCAGCAGCTTAGGTGGCAGGGGAGACTATGGCTACACCTTC
CASSLGGRGDYGYTF
>.|TRBJ2-1|TRBV7-9|.
TGTGCCAGCAGCTTCGTGGGGGCGAAGTACAATGAGCAGTTCTTC
CASSFVGAKYNEQFF
>TRBD1|TRBJ1-1|TRBV11-3|.
TGTGCCAGCAGCCAACGGAGGGACAGTGAAGCTTTCTTT
CASSQRRDSEAFF
>TRBD2|TRBJ2-7|TRBV4-1|.
TGCGCCAGCAGCCCCGGGACTAGACCCGAGCAGTACTTC
CASSPGTRPEQYF
>.|TRBJ2-7|TRBV4-1|once
TGCGCCAGCAGCCAAGGACTTAGATACGAGCAGTACTTC
CASSQGLRYEQYF
>.|TRBJ2-1|TRBV19|.
TGTGCCAGTAGTATAGTAGGGGGTCCCTACAATGAGCAGTTCTTC
CASSIVGGPYNEQFF
>TRBD1|TRBJ1-4|TRBV19|.
TGTGCCAGTAGTATAAGAGGGACAGAGTCACTGTTTTTT
CASSIRGTESLFF
>TRBD2|TRBJ2-2|TRBV19|.
TGTGCCAGTAGTTTCGGCCCCCAGCGGGGGAACACCGGGGAGCTGTTTTTT
CASSFGPQRGNTGELFF
>.|TRBJ1-2|TRBV5-1|.
TGCGCCAGCAGCTTGGACAGGGATGGCTACACCTTC
CASSLDRDGYTF
>.|TRBJ1-3|TRBV5-1|.
TGCGCCAGCAGCTTGGCCTCGAGCTCTGGAAACACCATATATTTT
CASSLASSSGNTIYF
>TRBD2|TRBJ2-1|TRBV6-1|.
TGTGCCAGCTCGGGACTAGCGGGGCTCAATGAGCAGTTCTTC
CASSGLAGLNEQFF
>.|TRBJ1-2|TRBV2|.
TGTGCCAGCAGTGAAGGAGGGTGGGCGGAGAACTATGGCTACACCTTC
CASSEGGWAENYGYTF
>TRBD1|TRBJ1-2|TRBV6-4|.
TGTGCCAGCTCTAAGGAGGGGGCGGCCTATGGCTACACCTTC
CASSKEGAAYGYTF
>TRBD1|TRBJ1-5|TRBV6-6|.
TGTGCCAGCAGTTACGCGGGACAGAATAGCAATCAGCCCCAGCATTTT
CASSYAGQNSNQPQHF
>.|TRBJ1-4|TRBV5-1|few
TGCGCCAGCAGCTTACAGGCGGTAGGGGGGGATGAAAAACTGTTTTTT
CASSLQAVGGDEKLFF
>TRBD1|TRBJ1-1|TRBV25-1|.
TGTGCCAGCACAAGACCGGGACAGAGTGAAGCTTTCTTT
CASTRPGQSEAFF
>.|TRBJ2-5|TRBV18|.
TGTGCCAGCTCACCCTTTATGGGACAACGAGAGACCCAGTACTTC
CASSPFMGQRETQYF
>TRBD2|TRBJ2-2|TRBV4-1|.
TGCGCCAGCAGCCAAGGAAGTGCAGCGGGAGACACCGGGGAGCTGTTTTTT
CASSQGSAAGDTGELFF
>.|TRBJ2-7|TRBV6-6|.
TGTGCCAGCAGACTAAAATACGAGCAGTACTTC
CASRLKYEQYF
>TRBD2|TRBJ2-7|TRBV5-4|few
TGTGCCAGCAGCTACCCCGGGGGGGAGCAGTACTTC
CASSYPGGEQYF
>TRBD1|TRBJ2-7|TRBV6-5|.
TGTGCCAGCAGTTACTCGGACAGGGGAGTGGGCGAGCAGTACTTC
CASSYSDRGVGEQYF
>.|TRBJ1-2|TRBV2|.
TGTGCCAGCAGTGACAACAGGGCTAGCTATGGCTACACCTTC
CASSDNRASYGYTF
>.|TRBJ2-3|TRBV29-1|.
TGCAGCGTTGGGGCCAGGGTACCAGATACGCAGTATTTT
CSVGARVPDTQYF
>TRBD1|TRBJ2-6|TRBV25-1|few
TGTGCCAGCAGTGAGGGGGACAGGGCGCGCGGGGCCAACGTCCTGACTTTC
CASSEGDRARGANVLTF
>.|TRBJ2-2|TRBV9|.
TGTGCCAGCAGCGTAACAGGGTTCGACACCGGGGAGCTGTTTTTT
CASSVTGFDTGELFF
>.|TRBJ1-1|TRBV19|.
TGTGCCAGTAGTATGAACGATGGACTGGGCACTGAAGCTTTCTTT
CASSMNDGLGTEAFF
>.|TRBJ2-3|TRBV4-2|once
TGTGCCAGCAGCCCAGGAATTAGCACAGATACGCAGTATTTT
CASSPGISTDTQYF
>.|TRBJ1-4|TRBV5-8|.
TGTGCCAGCAGGCGGGGGCGGATAGCCCGTAATGAAAAACTGTTTTTT
CASRRGRIARNEKLFF
>TRBD1|TRBJ1-4|TRBV4-3|once
TGCGCCAGCAGCCAAGATCTCACAGGGGCCGTGTCGGGAAAACTGTTTTTT
CASSQDLTGAVSGKLFF
>TRBD1|TRBJ1-1|TRBV5-4|.
TGTGCCAGCAGCTTGACGGGACAGTGGACTGAAGCTTTCTTT
CASSLTGQWTEAFF
>TRBD2|TRBJ2-1|TRBV19|few
TGTGCCAGTGTGAGCGCAGCGGGAGGGGCCCTTGGGCAGTTCTTC
CASVSAAGGALGQFF